This T cell receptor beta chain is drawn from a study of PD-L1 blockade in urothelial cancer. Time point defined: pretreatment peripheral blood. The CDR3 length is 15 residues. Germline V gives CDR1 MNHNY, CDR2 SVGAGI (reference sequence). V lost 6 bases and J lost 1; bases outside the gene matches: 6. Clones were read by immunoSEQ multiplex PCR, and TCRdb kept only the in-frame ones, dropping some. This sample has about 72,000 clones, with about 90% found just once. The chain recombines TRBV6-6 with TRBJ2-4; 7 bases match TRBD1. The receptor was isolated from a man in his 60s with urothelial cancer. The input for sequencing was PBMCs, taken around atezolizumab (anti-PD-L1) treatment. CDR3 residues: CASREDRVAKNIQYF. CDR3 nucleotides: TGTGCCAGCAGGGAAGACAGGGTTGCCAAAAACATTCAGTACTTC.